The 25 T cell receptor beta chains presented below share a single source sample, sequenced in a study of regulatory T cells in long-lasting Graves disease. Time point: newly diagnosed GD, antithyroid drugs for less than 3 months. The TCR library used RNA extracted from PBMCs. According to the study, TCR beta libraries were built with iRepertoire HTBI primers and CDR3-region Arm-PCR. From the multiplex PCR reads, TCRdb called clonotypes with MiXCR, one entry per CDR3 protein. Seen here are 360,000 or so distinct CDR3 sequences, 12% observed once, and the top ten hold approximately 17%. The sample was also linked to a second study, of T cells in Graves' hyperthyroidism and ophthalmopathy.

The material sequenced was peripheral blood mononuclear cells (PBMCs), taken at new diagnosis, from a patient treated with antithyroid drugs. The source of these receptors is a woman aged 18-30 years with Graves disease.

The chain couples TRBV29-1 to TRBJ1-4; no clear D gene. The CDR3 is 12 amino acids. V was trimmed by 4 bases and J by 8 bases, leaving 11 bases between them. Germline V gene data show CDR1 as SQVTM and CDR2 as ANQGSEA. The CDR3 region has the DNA TGCAGCGTTGGGGATATACGAGAAAAACTGTTTTTT. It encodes CSVGDIREKLFF.

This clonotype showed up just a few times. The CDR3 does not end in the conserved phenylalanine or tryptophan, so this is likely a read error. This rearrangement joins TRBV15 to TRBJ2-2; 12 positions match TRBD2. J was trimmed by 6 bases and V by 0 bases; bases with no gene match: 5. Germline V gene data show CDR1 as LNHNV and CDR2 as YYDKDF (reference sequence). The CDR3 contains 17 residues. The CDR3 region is CATSRDLAGGPPGELFL. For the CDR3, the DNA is TGTGCCACCAGCAGAGATCTAGCGGGGGGGCCGCCCGGGGAGCTGTTTCTT.

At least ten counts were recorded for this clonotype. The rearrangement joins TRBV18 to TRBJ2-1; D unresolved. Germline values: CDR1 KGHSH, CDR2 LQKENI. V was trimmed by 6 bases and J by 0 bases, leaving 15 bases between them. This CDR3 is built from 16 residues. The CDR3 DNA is TGTGCCAGCTCCCCCCTCGGCCACAGCTCCTACAATGAGCAGTTCTTC. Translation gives CASSPLGHSSYNEQFF.

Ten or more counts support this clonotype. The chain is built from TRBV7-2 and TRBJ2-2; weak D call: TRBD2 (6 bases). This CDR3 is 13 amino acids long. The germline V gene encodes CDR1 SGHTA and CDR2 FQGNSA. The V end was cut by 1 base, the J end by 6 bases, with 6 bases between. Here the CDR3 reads CASSLGLAGELFF. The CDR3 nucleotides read TGTGCCAGCAGCTTAGGACTAGCCGGGGAGCTGTTTTTT.

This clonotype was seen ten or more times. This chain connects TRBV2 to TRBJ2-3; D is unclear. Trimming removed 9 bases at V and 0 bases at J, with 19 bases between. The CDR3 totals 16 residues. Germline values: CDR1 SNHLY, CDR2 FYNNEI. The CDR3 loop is CASSLGLLKSTDTQYF. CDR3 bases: TGTGCCAGTTCGCTAGGGCTTCTAAAGAGCACAGATACGCAGTATTTT.

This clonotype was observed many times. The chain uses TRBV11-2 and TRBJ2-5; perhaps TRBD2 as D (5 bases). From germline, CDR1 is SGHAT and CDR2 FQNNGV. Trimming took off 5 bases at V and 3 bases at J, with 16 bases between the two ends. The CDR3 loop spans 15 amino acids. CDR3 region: CASSGRGGWEETQYF. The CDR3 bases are TGTGCCAGCAGCGGGAGAGGTGGCTGGGAAGAGACCCAGTACTTC. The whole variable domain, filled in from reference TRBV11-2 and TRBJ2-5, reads EAGVAQSPRYKIIEKRQSVAFWCNPISGHATLYWYQQILGQGPKLLIQFQNNGVVDDSQLPKDRFSAERLKGVDSTLKIQPAKLEDSAVYLCASSGRGGWEETQYFGPGTRLLVL.

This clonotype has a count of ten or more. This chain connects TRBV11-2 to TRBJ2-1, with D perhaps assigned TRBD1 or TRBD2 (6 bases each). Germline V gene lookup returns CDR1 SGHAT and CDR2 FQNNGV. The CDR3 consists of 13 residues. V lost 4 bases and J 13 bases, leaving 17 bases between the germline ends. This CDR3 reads CASSSGGPQGQFF. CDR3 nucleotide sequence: TGTGCCAGCAGCTCCGGGGGACCACAGGGCCAGTTCTTC. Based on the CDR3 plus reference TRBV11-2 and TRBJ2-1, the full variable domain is EAGVAQSPRYKIIEKRQSVAFWCNPISGHATLYWYQQILGQGPKLLIQFQNNGVVDDSQLPKDRFSAERLKGVDSTLKIQPAKLEDSAVYLCASSSGGPQGQFFGPGTRLTVL.

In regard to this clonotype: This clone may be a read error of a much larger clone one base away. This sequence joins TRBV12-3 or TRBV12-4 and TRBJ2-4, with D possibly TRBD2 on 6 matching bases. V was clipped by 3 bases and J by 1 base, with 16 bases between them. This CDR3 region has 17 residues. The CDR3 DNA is TGTGCCAGCAGTTTGACCGGGGGTGTGAATGCCAAAAACATTCAGTACTTC. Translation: CASSLTGGVNAKNIQYF.

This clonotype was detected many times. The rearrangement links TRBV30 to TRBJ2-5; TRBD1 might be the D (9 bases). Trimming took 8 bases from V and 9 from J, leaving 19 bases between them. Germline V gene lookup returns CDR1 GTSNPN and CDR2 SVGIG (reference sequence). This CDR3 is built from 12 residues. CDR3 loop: CAGGQGAGAQYF. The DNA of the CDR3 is TGTGCCGGGGGACAGGGAGCGGGAGCCCAGTACTTC. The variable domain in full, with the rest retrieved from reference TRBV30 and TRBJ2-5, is SQTIHQWPATLVQPVGSPLSLECTVEGTSNPNLYWYRQAAGRGLQLLFYSVGIGQISSEVPQNLSASRPQDRQFILSSKKLLLSDSGFYLCAGGQGAGAQYFGPGTRLLVL.

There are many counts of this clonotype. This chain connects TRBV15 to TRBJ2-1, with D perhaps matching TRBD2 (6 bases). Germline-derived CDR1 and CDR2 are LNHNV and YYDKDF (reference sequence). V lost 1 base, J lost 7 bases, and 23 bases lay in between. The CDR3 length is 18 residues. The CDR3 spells CATSRVGLGWSLRNEQFF. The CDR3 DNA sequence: TGTGCCACCAGCAGAGTGGGACTGGGATGGTCATTACGGAATGAGCAGTTCTTC.

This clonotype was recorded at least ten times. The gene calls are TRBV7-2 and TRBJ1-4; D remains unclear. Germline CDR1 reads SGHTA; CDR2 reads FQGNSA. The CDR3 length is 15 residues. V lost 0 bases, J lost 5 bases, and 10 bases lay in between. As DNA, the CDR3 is TGTGCCAGCAGCTTAGCCACAGCACTGAATGAAAAACTGTTTTTT. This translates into CASSLATALNEKLFF.

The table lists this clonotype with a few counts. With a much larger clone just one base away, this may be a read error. CDR3 sequence (DNA): TGTGTCAGCTCAATGGGCTCAATCGAGGCAAACTACGAGCAGTACGTC. It encodes CVSSMGSIEANYEQYV. V usage is TRBV18 and J usage is TRBJ2-7, with D uncertain. The germline V gene has CDR1 KGHSH and CDR2 LQKENI. The CDR3 totals 16 residues.

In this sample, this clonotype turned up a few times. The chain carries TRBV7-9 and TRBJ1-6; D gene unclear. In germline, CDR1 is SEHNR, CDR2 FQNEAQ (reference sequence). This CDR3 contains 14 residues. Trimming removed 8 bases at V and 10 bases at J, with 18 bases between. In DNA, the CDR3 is TGTGCCAGCGGTTCGGAAGGGATCGGGTCACCCCTCCACTTT. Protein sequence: CASGSEGIGSPLHF.

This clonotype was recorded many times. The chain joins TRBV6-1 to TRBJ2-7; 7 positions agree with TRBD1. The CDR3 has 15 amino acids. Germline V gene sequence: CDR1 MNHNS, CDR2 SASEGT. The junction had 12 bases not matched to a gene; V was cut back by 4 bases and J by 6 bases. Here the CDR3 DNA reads TGTGCCAGCAGTGTCGAGGGGGCCGCGAGTGGCGAGCAGTACTTC. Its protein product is CASSVEGAASGEQYF.

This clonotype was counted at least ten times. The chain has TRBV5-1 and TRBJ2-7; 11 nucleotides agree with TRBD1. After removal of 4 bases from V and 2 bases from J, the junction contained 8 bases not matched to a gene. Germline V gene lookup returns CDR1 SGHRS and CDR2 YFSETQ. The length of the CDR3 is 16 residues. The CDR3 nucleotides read TGCGCCAGCAGCCGCCGGACAGGGGGCTTAACCTACGAGCAGTACTTC. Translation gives CASSRRTGGLTYEQYF.

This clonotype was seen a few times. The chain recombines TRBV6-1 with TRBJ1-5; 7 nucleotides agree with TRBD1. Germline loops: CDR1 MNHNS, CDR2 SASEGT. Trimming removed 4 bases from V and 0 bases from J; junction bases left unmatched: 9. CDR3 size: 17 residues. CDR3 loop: CASSGPDRAYSNQPQHF. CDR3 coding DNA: TGTGCCAGCAGTGGCCCAGACAGGGCTTATAGCAATCAGCCCCAGCATTTT.

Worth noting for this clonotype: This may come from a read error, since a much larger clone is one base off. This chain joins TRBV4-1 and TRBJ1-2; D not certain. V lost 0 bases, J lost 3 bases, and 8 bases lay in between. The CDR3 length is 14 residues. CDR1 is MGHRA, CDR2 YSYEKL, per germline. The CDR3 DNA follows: TGCGCCAGCAGCCAAGACAGGAGATACTATGGCTACACCTTC. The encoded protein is CASSQDRRYYGYTF.

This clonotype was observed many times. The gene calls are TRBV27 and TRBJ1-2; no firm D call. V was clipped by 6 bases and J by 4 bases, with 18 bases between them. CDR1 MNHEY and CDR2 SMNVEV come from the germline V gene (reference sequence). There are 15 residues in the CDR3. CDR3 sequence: CASSPDRRQGYGYTF. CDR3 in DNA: TGTGCCAGCAGCCCCGACCGGCGACAAGGCTATGGCTACACCTTC.

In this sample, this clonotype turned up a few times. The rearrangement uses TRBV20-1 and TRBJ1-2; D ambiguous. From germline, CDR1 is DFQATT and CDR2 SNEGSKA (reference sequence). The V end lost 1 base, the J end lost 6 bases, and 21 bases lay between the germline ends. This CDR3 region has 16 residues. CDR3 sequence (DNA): TGCAGTGCTAGAGCTTTAGGGTCAAGCTTCAAGAATGGCTACACCTTC. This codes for CSARALGSSFKNGYTF.

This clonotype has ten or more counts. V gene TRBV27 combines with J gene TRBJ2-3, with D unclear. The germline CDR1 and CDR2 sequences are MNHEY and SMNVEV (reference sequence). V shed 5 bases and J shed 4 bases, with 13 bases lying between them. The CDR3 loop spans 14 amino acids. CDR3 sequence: CASSPSYQADTQYF. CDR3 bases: TGTGCCAGCAGTCCGTCCTATCAGGCAGATACGCAGTATTTT.

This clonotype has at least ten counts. CDR3 loop: CASSYQSNQPQHF. The CDR3 DNA sequence: TGTGCCAGCAGTTACCAATCGAATCAGCCCCAGCATTTT. The V call is TRBV6-2 or TRBV6-3, the J call TRBJ1-5; D unresolved. The CDR3 totals 13 residues. The germline V gene encodes CDR1 MNHEY and CDR2 SVGEGT. V lost 2 bases, J lost 4 bases, and 6 bases lay in between.

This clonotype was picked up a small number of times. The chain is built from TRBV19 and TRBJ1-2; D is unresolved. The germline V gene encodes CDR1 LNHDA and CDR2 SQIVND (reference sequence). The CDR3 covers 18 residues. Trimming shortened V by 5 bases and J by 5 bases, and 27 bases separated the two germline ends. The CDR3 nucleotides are TGTGCCAGTAGTTTCCAAACGGTCCGACGGTCGACGAGTTATGGCTACACCTTC. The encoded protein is CASSFQTVRRSTSYGYTF.

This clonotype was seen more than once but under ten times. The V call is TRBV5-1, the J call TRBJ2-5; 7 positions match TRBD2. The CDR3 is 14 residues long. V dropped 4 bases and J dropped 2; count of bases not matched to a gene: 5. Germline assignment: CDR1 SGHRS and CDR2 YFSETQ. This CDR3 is CASSPGLPQETQYF. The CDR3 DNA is TGCGCCAGCAGCCCGGGACTACCACAAGAGACCCAGTACTTC.

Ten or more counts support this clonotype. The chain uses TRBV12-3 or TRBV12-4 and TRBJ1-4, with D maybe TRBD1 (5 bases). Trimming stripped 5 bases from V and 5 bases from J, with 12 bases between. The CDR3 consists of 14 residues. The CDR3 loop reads CASSTRQGNEKLFF. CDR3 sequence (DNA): TGTGCCAGCAGTACGAGGCAGGGAAATGAAAAACTGTTTTTT.

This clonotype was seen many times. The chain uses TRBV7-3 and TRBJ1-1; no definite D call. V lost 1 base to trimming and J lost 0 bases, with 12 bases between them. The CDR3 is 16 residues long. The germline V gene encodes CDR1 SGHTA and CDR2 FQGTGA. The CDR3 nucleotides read TGTGCCAGCAGCTTAATGGGTCGTCTCATGAACACTGAAGCTTTCTTT. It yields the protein CASSLMGRLMNTEAFF.